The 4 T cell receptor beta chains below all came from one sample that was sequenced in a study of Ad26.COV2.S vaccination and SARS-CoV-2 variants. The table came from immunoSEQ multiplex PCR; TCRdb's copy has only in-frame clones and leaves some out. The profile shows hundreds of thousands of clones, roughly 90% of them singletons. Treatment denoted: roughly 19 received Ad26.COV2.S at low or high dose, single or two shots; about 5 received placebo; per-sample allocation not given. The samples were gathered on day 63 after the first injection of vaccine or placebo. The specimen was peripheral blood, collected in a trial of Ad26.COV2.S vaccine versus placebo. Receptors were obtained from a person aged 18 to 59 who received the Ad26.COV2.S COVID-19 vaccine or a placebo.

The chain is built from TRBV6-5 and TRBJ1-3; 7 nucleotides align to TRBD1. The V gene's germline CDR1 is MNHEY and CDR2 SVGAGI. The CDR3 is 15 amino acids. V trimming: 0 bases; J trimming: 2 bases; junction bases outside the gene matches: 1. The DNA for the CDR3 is TGTGCCAGCAGTTACTCCGGGACAGCTGGAAACACCATATATTTT. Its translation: CASSYSGTAGNTIYF.

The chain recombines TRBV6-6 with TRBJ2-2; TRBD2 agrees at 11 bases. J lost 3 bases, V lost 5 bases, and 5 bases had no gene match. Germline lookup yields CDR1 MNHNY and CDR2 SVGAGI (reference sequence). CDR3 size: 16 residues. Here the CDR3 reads CASSTLAGGDTGELFF. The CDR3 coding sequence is TGTGCCAGCAGTACTCTAGCGGGGGGTGACACCGGGGAGCTGTTTTTT.

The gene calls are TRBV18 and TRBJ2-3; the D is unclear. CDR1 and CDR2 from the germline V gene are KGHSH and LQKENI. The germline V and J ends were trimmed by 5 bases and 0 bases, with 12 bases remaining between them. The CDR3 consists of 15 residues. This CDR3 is CASSSVQTSTDTQYF. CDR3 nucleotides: TGTGCCAGCTCATCGGTACAGACTAGCACAGATACGCAGTATTTT.

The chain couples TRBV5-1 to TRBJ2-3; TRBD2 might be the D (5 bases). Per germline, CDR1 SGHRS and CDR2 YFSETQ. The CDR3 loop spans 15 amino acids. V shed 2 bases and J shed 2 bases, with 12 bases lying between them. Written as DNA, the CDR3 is TGCGCCAGCAGCTTTTCAACGGGGAACACAGATACGCAGTATTTT. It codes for CASSFSTGNTDTQYF.